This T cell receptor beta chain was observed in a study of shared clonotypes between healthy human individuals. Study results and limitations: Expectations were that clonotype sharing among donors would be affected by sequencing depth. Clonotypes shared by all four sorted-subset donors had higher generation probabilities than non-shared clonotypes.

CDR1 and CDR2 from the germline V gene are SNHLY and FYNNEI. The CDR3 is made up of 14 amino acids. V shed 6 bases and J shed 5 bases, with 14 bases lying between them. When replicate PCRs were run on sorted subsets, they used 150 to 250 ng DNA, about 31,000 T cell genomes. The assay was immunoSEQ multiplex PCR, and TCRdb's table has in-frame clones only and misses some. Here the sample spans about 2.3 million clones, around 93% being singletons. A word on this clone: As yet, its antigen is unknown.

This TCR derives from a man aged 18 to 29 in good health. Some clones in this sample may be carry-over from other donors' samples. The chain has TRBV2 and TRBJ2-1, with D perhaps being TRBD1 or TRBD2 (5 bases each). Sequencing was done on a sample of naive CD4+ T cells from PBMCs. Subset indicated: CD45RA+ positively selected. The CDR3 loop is CASRTLRGDNEQFF. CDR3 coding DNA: TGTGCCAGCAGGACCTTAAGGGGAGACAATGAGCAGTTCTTC.